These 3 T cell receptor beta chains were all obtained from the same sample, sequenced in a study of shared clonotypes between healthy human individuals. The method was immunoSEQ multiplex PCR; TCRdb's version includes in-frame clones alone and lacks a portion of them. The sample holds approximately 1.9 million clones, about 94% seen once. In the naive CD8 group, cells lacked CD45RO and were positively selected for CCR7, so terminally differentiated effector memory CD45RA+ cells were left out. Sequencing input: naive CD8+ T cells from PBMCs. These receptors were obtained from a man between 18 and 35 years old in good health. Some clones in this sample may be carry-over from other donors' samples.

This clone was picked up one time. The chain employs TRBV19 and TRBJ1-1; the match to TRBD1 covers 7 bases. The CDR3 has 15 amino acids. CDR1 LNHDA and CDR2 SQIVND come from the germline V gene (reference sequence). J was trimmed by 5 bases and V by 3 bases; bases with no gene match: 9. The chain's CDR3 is CASSIDHRGTTEAFF. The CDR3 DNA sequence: TGTGCCAGTAGTATCGACCACAGGGGAACAACTGAAGCTTTCTTT. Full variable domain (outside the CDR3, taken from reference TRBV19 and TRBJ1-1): DGGITQSPKYLFRKEGQNVTLSCEQNLNHDAMYWYRQDPGQGLRLIYYSQIVNDFQKGDIAEGYSVSREKKESFPLTVTSAQKNPTAFYLCASSIDHRGTTEAFFGQGTRLTVV.

CDR3 bases: TGTGCCACCAGCAGTGTGAGGAGCTCCTACGAGCAGTACTTC. Amino acid sequence: CATSSVRSSYEQYF. This rearrangement joins TRBV15 to TRBJ2-7; D unclear. There are 14 residues in the CDR3. Trimming pared 3 bases from V and 0 bases from J, leaving 9 bases between. Germline values: CDR1 LNHNV, CDR2 YYDKDF (reference sequence).

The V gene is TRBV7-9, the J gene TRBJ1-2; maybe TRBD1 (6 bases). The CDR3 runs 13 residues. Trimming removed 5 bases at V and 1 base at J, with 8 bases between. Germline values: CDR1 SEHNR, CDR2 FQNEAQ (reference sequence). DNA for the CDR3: TGTGCCAGCAGCCCGGGACATAACTATGGCTACACCTTC. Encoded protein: CASSPGHNYGYTF.